The 7 T cell receptor beta chains below were found in one sample sequenced in a study of T cells in Graves' hyperthyroidism and ophthalmopathy. The CDR3 regions of TCR beta were amplified from RNA transcripts. The study used the HTBI primer set for a first-round RT-PCR of the TCR CDR3. One entry per CDR3 protein results from TCRdb running MiXCR on the multiplex PCR reads. The table has roughly 510,000 distinct CDR3 sequences, about a fifth seen once. Sequences were obtained from blood. The source of these receptors is a man aged 18 to 29 with Graves' hyperthyroidism.

The chain couples TRBV6-2 or TRBV6-3 to TRBJ2-7; weak D call: TRBD2 (5 bases). CDR3 length: 15 residues. V dropped 3 bases and J dropped 2 bases, with 14 bases sitting between them. The germline V gene has CDR1 MNHEY and CDR2 SVGEGT. CDR3: CASSYASGNTYEQYF. CDR3 DNA: TGTGCCAGCAGTTATGCGTCGGGGAATACCTACGAGCAGTACTTC.

J is TRBJ2-2 and V is TRBV12-5; D call uncertain. Germline lookup yields CDR1 LGHNT and CDR2 FRNRAP. The CDR3 is made up of 12 amino acids. The V and J ends lost 5 bases and 7 bases respectively, with 8 bases between them. The CDR3, as DNA: TGTGCTAGTGGTCCGGCTGGCGGGGAGCTGTTTTTT. This codes for CASGPAGGELFF.

The chain combines TRBV12-3 or TRBV12-4 with TRBJ1-2; D remains ambiguous. V was trimmed by 8 bases and J by 5 bases, leaving 12 bases between them. The CDR3 length is 12 residues. CDR3 loop: CASGRIEYGYTF. CDR3 nucleotides: TGTGCCAGCGGGCGGATCGAGTATGGCTACACCTTC.

This clonotype was observed at least ten times. The chain carries TRBV12-3 or TRBV12-4 and TRBJ1-1; 8 bases map to TRBD1. V gave up 6 bases and J gave up 2 bases; unmatched junction bases: 11. The CDR3 consists of 16 residues. CDR3: CASRPSLGQGNTEAFF. The CDR3 bases are TGTGCCAGCAGACCCTCCCTCGGACAGGGCAACACTGAAGCTTTCTTT.

This clonotype was observed at least ten times. V gene TRBV24-1 combines with J gene TRBJ2-2; 7 bases are a match to TRBD1. The CDR3 runs to 17 residues. Germline V gene sequence: CDR1 KGHDR, CDR2 SFDVKD. V lost 4 bases, J lost 4 bases, and 11 bases stayed unmatched. CDR3 sequence: CATSEISGTEGTGELFF. The CDR3 bases are TGTGCCACCAGTGAGATCTCCGGGACAGAGGGCACCGGGGAGCTGTTTTTT.

The rearrangement uses TRBV4-2 and TRBJ2-5; tentatively, D is TRBD1 (6 bases). The V gene's germline CDR1 is LGHNA and CDR2 YNFKEQ. The CDR3 is made up of 15 amino acids. The ends were cut back, 0 bases at V and 5 bases at J, with 13 bases in the middle. Here the CDR3 reads CASSQDRRGRETQYF. The CDR3 nucleotides read TGTGCCAGCAGCCAAGATCGCAGGGGCCGGGAGACCCAGTACTTC.

This clonotype was counted between two and nine times. The genes are TRBV18 and TRBJ1-2; D gene unclear. CDR3 length: 14 residues. Trimming left V 3 bases short and J 7 bases short, with 15 bases between. The germline gives CDR1 KGHSH, CDR2 LQKENI. DNA of the CDR3: TGTGCCAGCTCACCCCAGGCAAGGGAGCCTGGCTACACCTTC. This encodes CASSPQAREPGYTF.